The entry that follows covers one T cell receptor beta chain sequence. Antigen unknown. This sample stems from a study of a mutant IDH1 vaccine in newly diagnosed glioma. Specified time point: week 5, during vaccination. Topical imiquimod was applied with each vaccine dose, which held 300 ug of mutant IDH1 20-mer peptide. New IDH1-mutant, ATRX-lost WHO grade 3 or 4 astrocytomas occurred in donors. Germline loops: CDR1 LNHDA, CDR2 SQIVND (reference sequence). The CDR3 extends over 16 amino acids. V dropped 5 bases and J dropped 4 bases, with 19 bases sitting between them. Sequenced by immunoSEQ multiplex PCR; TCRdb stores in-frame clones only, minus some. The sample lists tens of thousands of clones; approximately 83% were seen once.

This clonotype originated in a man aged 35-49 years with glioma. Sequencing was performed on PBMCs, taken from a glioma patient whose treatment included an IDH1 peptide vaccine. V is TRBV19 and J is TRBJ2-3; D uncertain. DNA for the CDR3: TGTGCCAGTAGTCCAGGACCGGCGGTCGGTGCAGATACGCAGTATTTT. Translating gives CASSPGPAVGADTQYF.